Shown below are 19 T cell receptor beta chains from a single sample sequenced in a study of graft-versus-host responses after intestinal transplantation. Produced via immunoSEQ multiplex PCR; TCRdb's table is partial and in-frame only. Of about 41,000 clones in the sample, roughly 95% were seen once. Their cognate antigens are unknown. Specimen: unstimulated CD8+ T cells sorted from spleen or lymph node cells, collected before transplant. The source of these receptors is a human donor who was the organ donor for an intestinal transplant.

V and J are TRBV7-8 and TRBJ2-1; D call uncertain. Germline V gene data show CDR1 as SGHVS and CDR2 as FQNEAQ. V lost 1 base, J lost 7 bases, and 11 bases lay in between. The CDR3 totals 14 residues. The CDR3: CASSLEIRLNEQFF. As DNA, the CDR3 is TGTGCCAGCAGCTTAGAAATACGTCTTAATGAGCAGTTCTTC.

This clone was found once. CDR3 in amino acids: CASSQDLSSMNTEAFF. CDR3 sequence (DNA): TGCGCCAGCAGCCAAGATCTCAGTTCAATGAACACTGAAGCTTTCTTT. The chain recombines TRBV4-3 with TRBJ1-1; no firm D call. This CDR3 has 16 amino acids. Trimming removed 0 bases from V and 0 bases from J, with 11 bases in between. Germline V gene lookup returns CDR1 LGHNA and CDR2 YSLEER.

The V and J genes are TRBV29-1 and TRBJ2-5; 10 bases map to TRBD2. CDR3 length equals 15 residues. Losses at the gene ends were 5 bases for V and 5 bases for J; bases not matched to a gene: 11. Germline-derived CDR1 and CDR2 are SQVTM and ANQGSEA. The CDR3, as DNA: TGCAGCGTTCGAAGCGGGGGGGCCTTCCGGGAGACCCAGTACTTC. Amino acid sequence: CSVRSGGAFRETQYF.

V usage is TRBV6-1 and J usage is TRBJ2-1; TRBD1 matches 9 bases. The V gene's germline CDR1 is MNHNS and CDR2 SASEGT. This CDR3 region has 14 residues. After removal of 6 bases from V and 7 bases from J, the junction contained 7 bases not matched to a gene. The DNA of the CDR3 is TGTGCCAGCAGAGGAGGGACAGGGATGAATGAGCAGTTCTTC. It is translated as CASRGGTGMNEQFF.

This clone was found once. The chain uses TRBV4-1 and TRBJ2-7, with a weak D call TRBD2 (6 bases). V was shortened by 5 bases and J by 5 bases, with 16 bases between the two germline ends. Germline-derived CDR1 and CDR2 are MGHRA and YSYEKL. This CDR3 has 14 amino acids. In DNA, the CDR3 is TGCGCCAGCAGCTTACAGCGGGCGCTGGACGAGCAGTACTTC. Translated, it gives CASSLQRALDEQYF.

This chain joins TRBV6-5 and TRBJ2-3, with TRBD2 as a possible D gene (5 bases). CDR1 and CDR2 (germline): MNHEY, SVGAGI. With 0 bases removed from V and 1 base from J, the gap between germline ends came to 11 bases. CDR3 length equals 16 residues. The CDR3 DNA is TGTGCCAGCAGTTACTCGAATTGGCGGGGCACAGATACGCAGTATTTT. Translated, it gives CASSYSNWRGTDTQYF.

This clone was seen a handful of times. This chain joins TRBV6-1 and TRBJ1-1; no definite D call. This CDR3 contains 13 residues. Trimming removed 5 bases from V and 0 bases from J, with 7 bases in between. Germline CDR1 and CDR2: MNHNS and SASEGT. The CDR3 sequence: CASSTVVNTEAFF. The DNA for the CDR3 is TGTGCCAGCAGTACGGTGGTGAACACTGAAGCTTTCTTT.

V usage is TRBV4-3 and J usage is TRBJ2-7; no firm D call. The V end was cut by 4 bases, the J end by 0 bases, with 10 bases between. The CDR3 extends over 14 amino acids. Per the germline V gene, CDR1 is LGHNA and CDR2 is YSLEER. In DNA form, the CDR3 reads TGCGCCAGCAGCCCCGGGTTCCCCTCCTACGAGCAGTACTTC. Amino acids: CASSPGFPSYEQYF.

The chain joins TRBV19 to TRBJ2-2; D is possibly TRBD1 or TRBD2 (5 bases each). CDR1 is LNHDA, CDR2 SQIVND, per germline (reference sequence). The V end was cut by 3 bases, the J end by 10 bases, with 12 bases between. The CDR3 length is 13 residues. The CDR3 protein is CASSMGVGTELFF. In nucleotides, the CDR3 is TGTGCCAGTAGTATGGGTGTGGGGACGGAGCTGTTTTTT.

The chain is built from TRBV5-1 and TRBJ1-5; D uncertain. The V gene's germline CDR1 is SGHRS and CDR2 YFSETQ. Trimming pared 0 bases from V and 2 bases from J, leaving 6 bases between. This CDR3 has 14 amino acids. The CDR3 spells CASSLGGGNQPQHF. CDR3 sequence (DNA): TGCGCCAGCAGCTTGGGTGGGGGCAATCAGCCCCAGCATTTT.

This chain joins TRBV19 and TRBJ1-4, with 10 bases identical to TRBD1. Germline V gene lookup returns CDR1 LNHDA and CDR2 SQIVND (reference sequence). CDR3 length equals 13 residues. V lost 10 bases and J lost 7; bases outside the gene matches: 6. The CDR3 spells CATRGQGPEKLFF. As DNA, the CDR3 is TGTGCCACTAGGGGACAGGGGCCTGAAAAACTGTTTTTT.

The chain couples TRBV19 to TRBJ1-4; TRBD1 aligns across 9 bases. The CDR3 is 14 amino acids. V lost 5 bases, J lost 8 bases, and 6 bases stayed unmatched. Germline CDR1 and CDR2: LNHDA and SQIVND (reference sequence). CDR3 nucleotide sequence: TGTGCCAGTAGTCTCCTGGACAGGGGCGAAAAACTGTTTTTT. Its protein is CASSLLDRGEKLFF.

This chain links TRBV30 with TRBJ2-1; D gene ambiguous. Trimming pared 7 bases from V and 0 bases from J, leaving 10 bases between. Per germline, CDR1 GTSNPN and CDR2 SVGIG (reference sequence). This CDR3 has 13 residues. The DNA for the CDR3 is TGTGCCTTAGACCATAGCTCCTACAATGAGCAGTTCTTC. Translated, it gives CALDHSSYNEQFF.

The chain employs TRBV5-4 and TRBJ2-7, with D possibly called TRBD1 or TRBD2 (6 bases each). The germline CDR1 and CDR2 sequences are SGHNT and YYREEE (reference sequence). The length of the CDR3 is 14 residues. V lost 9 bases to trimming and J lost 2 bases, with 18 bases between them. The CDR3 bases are TGTGCCACACGGAGGGGGGCTCAGGCCTACGAGCAGTACTTC. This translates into CATRRGAQAYEQYF.

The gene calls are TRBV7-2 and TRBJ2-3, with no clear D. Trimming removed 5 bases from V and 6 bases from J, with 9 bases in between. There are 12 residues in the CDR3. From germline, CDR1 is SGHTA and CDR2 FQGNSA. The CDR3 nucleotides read TGTGCCAGCAGCCCCGGTGCGGATACGCAGTATTTT. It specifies CASSPGADTQYF.

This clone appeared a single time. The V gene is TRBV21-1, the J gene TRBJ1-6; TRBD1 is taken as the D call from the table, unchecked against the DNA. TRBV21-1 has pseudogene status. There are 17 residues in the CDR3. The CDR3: CASSNSDRRHNNSPLHF. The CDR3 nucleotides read TGTGCCAGCAGCAACTCTGACAGGCGACACAATAATTCACCCCTCCACTTT.

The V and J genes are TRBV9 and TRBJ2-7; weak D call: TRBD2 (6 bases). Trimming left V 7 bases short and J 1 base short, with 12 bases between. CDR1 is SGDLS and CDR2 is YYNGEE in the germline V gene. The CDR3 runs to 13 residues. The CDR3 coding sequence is TGTGCCAGCGCCGGGACTGGTTCCTACGAGCAGTACTTC. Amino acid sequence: CASAGTGSYEQYF.

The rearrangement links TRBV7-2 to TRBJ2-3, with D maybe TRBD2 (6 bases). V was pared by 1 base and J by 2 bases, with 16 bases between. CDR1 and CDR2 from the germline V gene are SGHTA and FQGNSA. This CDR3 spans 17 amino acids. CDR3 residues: CASSLELASAITDTQYF. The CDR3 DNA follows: TGTGCCAGCAGCTTAGAATTGGCTAGCGCCATCACAGATACGCAGTATTTT.

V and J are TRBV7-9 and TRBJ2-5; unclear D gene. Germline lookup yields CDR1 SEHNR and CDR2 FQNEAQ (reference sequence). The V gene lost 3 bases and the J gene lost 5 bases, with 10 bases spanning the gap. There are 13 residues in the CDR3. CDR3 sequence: CASSLRSSETQYF. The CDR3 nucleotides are TGTGCCAGCAGCTTGAGGTCCAGCGAGACCCAGTACTTC.